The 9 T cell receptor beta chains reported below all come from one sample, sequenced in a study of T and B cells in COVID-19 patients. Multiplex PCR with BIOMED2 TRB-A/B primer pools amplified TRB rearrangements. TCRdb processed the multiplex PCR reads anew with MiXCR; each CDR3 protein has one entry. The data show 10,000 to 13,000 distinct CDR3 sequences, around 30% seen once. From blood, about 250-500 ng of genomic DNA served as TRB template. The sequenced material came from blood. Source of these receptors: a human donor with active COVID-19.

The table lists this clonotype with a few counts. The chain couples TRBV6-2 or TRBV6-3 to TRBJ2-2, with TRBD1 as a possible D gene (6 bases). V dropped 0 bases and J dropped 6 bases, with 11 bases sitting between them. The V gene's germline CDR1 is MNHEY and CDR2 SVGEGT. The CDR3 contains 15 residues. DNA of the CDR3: TGTGCCAGCAGTTACTCGGTTAGGGGGTCCGGGGAGCTGTTTTTT. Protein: CASSYSVRGSGELFF.

The DNA for the CDR3 is TGCAGTGCTAGAGGGACGAGCAATCAGCCCCAGCATTTT. Amino acid sequence: CSARGTSNQPQHF. V and J are TRBV20-1 and TRBJ1-5, with D unresolved. Germline CDR1 reads DFQATT; CDR2 reads SNEGSKA (reference sequence). The CDR3 runs to 13 residues. V was shortened by 1 base and J by 1 base, with 5 bases between the two germline ends.

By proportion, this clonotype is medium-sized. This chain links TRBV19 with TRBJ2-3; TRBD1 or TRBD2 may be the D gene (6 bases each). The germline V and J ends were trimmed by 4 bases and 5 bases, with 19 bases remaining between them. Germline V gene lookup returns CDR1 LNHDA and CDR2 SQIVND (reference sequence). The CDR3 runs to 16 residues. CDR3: CASSTVGGGHIDTQYF. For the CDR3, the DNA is TGTGCCAGTAGTACCGTAGGAGGGGGGCACATAGATACGCAGTATTTT.

The DNA for the CDR3 is TGCGCCAGCAGCGGGGGCGGGGCCAGCTCCTACAATGAGCAGTTCTTC. Encoded protein: CASSGGGASSYNEQFF. V gene TRBV5-1 combines with J gene TRBJ2-1; either TRBD1 or TRBD2 may fit D (6 bases each). The CDR3 covers 16 residues. The ends were cut back, 4 bases at V and 0 bases at J, with 14 bases in the middle. Germline CDR1 is SGHRS and CDR2 is YFSETQ.

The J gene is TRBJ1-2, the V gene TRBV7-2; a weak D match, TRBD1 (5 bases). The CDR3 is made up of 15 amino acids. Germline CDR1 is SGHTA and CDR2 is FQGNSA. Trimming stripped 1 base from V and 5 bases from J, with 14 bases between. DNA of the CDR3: TGTGCCAGCAGCTTAGAGGGACCGACTCTTTATGGCTACACCTTC. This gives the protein CASSLEGPTLYGYTF.

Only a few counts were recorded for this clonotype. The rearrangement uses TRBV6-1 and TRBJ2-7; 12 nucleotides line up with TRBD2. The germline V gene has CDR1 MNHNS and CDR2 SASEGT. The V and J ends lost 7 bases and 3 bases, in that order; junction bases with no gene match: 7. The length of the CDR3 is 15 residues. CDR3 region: CASTVGLAGNYEQYF. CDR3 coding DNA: TGTGCCAGCACCGTCGGACTAGCGGGGAACTACGAGCAGTACTTC.

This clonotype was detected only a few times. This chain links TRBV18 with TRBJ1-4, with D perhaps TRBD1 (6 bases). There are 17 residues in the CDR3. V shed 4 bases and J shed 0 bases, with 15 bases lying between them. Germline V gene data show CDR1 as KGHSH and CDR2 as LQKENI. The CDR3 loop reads CASSRDTSGTTNEKLFF. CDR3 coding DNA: TGTGCCAGCTCACGGGACACCAGTGGGACAACTAATGAAAAACTGTTTTTT.

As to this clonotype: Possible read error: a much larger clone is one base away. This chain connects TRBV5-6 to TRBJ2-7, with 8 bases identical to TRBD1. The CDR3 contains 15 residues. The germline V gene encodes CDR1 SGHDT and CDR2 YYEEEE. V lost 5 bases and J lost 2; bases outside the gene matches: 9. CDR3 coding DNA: TGTGCCAGCAGTAAGGACAGGGTGGATGCCTACGAGCAGTACTTC. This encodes CASSKDRVDAYEQYF.

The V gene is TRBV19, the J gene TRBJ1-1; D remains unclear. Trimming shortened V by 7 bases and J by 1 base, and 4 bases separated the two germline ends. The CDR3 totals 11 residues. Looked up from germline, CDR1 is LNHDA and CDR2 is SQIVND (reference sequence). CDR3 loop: CASNKNTEAFF. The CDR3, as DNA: TGTGCCAGTAACAAGAACACTGAAGCTTTCTTT.